The 4 T cell receptor beta chains listed next were all sequenced from one sample in a study of blood T cells in healthy people across ages (dated by TCRdb to between 2014 and 2017). Library preparation employed 5' RACE. TCRdb shows the sequencer as Illumina HiSeq 2500. A second PCR of about 7 to 12 cycles was run with a J-beta primer mix and a sample-barcoded 5' primer. TCRdb reworked the public reads: Q25 trimming with fastp, MiXCR clone assembly, productive beta chains retained. Identical CDR3 proteins give one entry, which carries the most common genes and DNA. The sample data list 800,000 or so distinct CDR3 sequences, and 60% to 80% of these were observed just once. The leading ten clones occupy 28% of the sample. Sequencing was performed on blood. The receptors shown here come from a man aged 25 to 40 in good health.

This rearrangement joins TRBV27 to TRBJ1-5; 8 nucleotides align to TRBD1. The CDR3 sequence is 16 residues long. Germline V gene lookup returns CDR1 MNHEY and CDR2 SMNVEV (reference sequence). V shed 6 bases and J 4 bases; nucleotides not matched to a gene: 11. Here the CDR3 reads CASRISGQGPNQPQHF. The CDR3 DNA reads as TGTGCCAGCAGAATATCAGGACAGGGCCCAAATCAGCCCCAGCATTTT.

This clonotype showed up just once. The chain links TRBV29-1 to TRBJ1-1; D is unclear. The CDR3 sequence is 12 residues long. Germline V gene sequence: CDR1 SQVTM, CDR2 ANQGSEA. The V end lost 6 bases, the J end lost 0 bases, and 8 bases lay between the germline ends. The CDR3 is CSVVSMNTEAFF. In DNA, the CDR3 is TGCAGCGTGGTGTCGATGAACACTGAAGCTTTCTTT.

V and J are TRBV10-3 and TRBJ2-3; D perhaps matches TRBD1 (5 bases). From germline, CDR1 is ENHRY and CDR2 SYGVKD. This CDR3 spans 18 amino acids. V was clipped by 0 bases and J by 3 bases, with 19 bases between them. The CDR3 region is CAISESNPWGRVTDTQYF. DNA for the CDR3: TGTGCCATCAGTGAGTCGAACCCTTGGGGCAGGGTTACAGATACGCAGTATTTT.

V usage is TRBV7-2 and J usage is TRBJ2-3, with 14 bases lining up with TRBD2. Trimming took 0 bases from V and 6 from J; bases not matched to a gene: 5. CDR3 length equals 17 residues. Germline CDR1 and CDR2: SGHTA and FQGNSA. The CDR3 bases are TGTGCCAGCAGCTTAGCGGGGACTAGCGGGGGTGGGGATACGCAGTATTTT. Its translation is CASSLAGTSGGGDTQYF. Full variable domain (rest looked up from reference TRBV7-2 and TRBJ2-3): GAGVSQSPSNKVTEKGKDVELRCDPISGHTALYWYRQSLGQGLEFLIYFQGNSAPDKSGLPSDRFSAERTGGSVSTLTIQRTQQEDSAVYLCASSLAGTSGGGDTQYFGPGTRLTVL.